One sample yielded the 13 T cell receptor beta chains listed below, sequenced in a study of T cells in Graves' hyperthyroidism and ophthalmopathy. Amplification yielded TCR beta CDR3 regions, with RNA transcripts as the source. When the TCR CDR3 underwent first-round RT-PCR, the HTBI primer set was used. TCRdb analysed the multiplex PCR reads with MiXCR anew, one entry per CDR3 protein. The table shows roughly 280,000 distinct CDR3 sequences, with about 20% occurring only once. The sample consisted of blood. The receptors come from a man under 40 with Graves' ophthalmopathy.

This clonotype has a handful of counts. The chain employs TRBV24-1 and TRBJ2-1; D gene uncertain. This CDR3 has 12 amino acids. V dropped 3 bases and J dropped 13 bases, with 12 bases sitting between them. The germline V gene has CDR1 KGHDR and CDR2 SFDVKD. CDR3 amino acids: CATSDGVGYQFF. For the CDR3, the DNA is TGTGCCACCAGTGATGGAGTAGGGTATCAGTTCTTC.

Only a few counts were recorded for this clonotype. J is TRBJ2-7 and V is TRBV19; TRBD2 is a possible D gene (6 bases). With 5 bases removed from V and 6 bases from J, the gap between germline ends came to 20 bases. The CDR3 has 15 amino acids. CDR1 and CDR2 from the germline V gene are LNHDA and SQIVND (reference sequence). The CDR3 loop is CASSVSDLAPGEQYF. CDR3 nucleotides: TGTGCCAGTAGTGTGTCGGATCTAGCGCCCGGCGAGCAGTACTTC. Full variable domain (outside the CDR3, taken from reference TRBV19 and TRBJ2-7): DGGITQSPKYLFRKEGQNVTLSCEQNLNHDAMYWYRQDPGQGLRLIYYSQIVNDFQKGDIAEGYSVSREKKESFPLTVTSAQKNPTAFYLCASSVSDLAPGEQYFGPGTRLTVT.

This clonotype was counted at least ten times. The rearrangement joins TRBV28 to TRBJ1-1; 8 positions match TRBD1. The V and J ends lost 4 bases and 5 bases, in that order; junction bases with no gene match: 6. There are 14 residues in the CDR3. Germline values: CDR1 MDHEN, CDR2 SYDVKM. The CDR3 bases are TGTGCCAGCAGTTCGACAGGGGCTGGGACTGAAGCTTTCTTT. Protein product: CASSSTGAGTEAFF.

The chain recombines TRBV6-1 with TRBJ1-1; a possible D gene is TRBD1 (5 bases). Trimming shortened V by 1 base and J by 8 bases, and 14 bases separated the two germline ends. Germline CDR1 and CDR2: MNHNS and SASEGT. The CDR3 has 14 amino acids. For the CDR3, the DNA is TGTGCCAGCAGTGAAGGGGGGATCAATACAGAAGCTTTCTTT. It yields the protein CASSEGGINTEAFF.

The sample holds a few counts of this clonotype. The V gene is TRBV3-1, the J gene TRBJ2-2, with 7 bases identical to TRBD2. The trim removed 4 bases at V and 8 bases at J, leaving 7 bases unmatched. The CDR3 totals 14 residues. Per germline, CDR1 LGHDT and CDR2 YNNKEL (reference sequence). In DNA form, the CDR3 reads TGTGCCAGCAGCCTCTCCGGGACTAAAGGGGAGCTGTTTTTT. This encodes CASSLSGTKGELFF.

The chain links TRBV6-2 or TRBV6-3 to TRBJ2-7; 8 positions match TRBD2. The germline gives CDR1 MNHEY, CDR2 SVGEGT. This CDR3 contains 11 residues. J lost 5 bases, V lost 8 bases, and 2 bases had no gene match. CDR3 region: CASGTSNEQYF. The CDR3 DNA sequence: TGTGCCAGCGGGACTAGTAACGAGCAGTACTTC.

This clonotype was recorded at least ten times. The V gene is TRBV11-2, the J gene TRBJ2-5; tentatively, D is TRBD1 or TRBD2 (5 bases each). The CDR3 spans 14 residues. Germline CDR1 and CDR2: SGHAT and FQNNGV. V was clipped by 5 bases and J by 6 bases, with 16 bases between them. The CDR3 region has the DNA TGTGCCAGCAGCCTCATGGACGGGGCACAGACCCAGTACTTC. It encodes CASSLMDGAQTQYF.

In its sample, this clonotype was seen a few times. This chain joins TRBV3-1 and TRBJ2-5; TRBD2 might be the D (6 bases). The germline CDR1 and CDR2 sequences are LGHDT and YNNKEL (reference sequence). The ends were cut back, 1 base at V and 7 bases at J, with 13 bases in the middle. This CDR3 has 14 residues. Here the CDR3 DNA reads TGTGCCAGCAGCCAAGGGTGGGACTCCATGACCCAGTACTTC. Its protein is CASSQGWDSMTQYF.

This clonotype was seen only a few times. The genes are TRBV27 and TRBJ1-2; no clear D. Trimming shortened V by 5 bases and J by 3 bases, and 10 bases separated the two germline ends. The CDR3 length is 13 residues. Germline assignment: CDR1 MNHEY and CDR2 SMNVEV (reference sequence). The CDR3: CASSPRVDYGYTF. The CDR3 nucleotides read TGTGCCAGCAGTCCCCGAGTTGACTATGGCTACACCTTC.

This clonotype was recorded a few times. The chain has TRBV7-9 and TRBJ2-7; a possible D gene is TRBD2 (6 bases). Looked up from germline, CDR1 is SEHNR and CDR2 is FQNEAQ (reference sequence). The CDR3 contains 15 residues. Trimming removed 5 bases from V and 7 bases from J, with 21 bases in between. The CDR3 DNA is TGTGCCAGCAGCCGCCCGGCGGGGACCACCTGGGAGCAGTACTTC. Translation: CASSRPAGTTWEQYF.

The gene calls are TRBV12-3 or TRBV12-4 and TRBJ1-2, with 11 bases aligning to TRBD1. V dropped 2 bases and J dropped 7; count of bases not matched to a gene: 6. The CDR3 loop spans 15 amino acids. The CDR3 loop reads CASSLPDRGLRGYTF. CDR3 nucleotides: TGTGCCAGCAGTTTACCGGACAGGGGGCTTCGTGGCTACACCTTC.

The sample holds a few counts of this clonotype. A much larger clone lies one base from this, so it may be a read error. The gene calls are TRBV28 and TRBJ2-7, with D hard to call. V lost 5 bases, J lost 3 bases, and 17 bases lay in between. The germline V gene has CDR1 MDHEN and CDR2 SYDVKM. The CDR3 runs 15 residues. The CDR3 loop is CASSTPPERDYEQYF. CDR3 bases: TGTGCCAGCAGTACCCCCCCGGAAAGAGACTACGAGCAGTACTTC.

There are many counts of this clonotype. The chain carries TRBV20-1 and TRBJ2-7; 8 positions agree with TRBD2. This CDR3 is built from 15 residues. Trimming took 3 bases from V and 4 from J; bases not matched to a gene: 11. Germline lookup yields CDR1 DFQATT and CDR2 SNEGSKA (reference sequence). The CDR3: CSASQTLADQYEQYF. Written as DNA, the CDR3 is TGCAGTGCTAGCCAAACACTAGCGGACCAGTACGAGCAGTACTTC.